This T cell receptor beta chain is from a study of Graves' ophthalmopathy and Graves' hyperthyroidism listed by TCRdb under 2018. In the study overall: Peripheral blood samples were taken at the time of initial diagnosis, before any treatment was given. The study used TCR beta repertoire signatures to distinguish Graves' ophthalmopathy from Graves' hyperthyroidism and to predict progression to ophthalmopathy. In total, approximately 140 blood samples were TCR-sequenced: some 43 ophthalmopathy, some 75 hyperthyroidism and about 17 hyperthyroidism-to-ophthalmopathy patients. To explore V-J signatures distinguishing ophthalmopathy from hyperthyroidism, a discovery set of under 110 patients (43 ophthalmopathy, roughly 55 stable hyperthyroidism) was enrolled. An independent validation cohort was composed of fewer than 20 hyperthyroidism patients and roughly 16 patients who later progressed from hyperthyroidism to ophthalmopathy. In more than five hyperthyroidism patients, T-cell repertoires of thyroid tissue and blood were compared. Once sampling was done, hyperthyroidism patients were given methimazole at a starting dose of 30 mg daily, while ophthalmopathy patients were given high-dose intravenous methylprednisolone. For training and testing, the approximately 92 patients in the discovery cohort were randomly divided in a 7:3 ratio. What the research found in general, with its limitations: Sample size was not predetermined statistically, and investigators were not blinded to group allocation. In validation, the model predicted ophthalmopathy progression with nearly 71% sensitivity and roughly 72% specificity; eleven to twelve predicted patients were CT-confirmed with GO in a median of approximately 6.5 months. Most expanded thyroid clonotypes with a frequency above 0.001 also appeared in blood, which suggests that blood repertoires may reflect the immune response in the thyroid. Ophthalmopathy was separated from stable hyperthyroidism by the 13-signature model with 85% to 90% sensitivity and around 81% specificity in cross-validation and with 80%/75% in the test set.

For repertoire sequencing, the TCR beta CDR3 regions were amplified from RNA transcripts. The first round of RT-PCR was done with HTBI primers and the Qiagen OneStep RT-PCR kit, and was followed by a second round of multiplex PCR, then size selection and purification. Libraries were sequenced on an Illumina HiSeq2000 using paired-end 100 bp reads. The authors' pipeline ran thus. Reads were processed with SOAPnuke, discarding reads with adapters, uncalled bases, mean Phred below 15, or no exact constant-primer or identifier match. High-quality paired reads were merged with COPE v1.2.5. Clonotypes were defined as unique nucleotide sequences and were aligned to IMGT TRB V, D and J references using MiTCR v1.1. Analysis was restricted to V-J combinations with a frequency above 0.0001, which covered roughly 99% of repertoires. A TCR clonal expansion and chaos score per V-J combination was defined as the ratio of F50 clonal expansion to chaos observed in the TCRdist matrix. Welch's t-statistics and random forest were used to reduce features to about a dozen V-J combinations, which were fed into a naive Bayes classifier. The similarity between thyroid and blood repertoires was quantified using the Morisita-Horn index. TCRdb reprocessed the public reads (quality trimming at Q25 with fastp, clone calling with MiXCR) and kept in-frame beta chains. Entries are consolidated by CDR3 protein sequence, retaining the most common genes and DNA. TCRdb, rather than the study authors, made the V and J calls. The sample table lists approximately 500,000 distinct CDR3 sequences, 14% of them with a count of one. Roughly 10% of the sample is taken by the ten largest.

The ophthalmopathy patients had moderately to severely active disease, with a Clinical Activity Score of 3 or higher, a NOSPECS grade of 4 or higher, and a disease duration of less than 3 months. Anyone with other autoimmune diseases, uncontrolled infections, pregnancy or lactation was excluded from the study. Clinical symptoms, serum thyroxine, TRAb, thyroid ultrasound and orbital computed tomography formed the basis of the diagnosis. Ficoll-Paque density gradient centrifugation was used to isolate PBMCs from about 9 ml of fresh peripheral blood. Trizol reagent was used to extract the total RNA, and its quality was then checked on an Agilent 2100 Bioanalyzer. Only a few counts were recorded for this clonotype. This receptor's antigen is unknown. Base qualities are not provided; no much larger clone lies one nucleotide away. The cysteine opens and the phenylalanine closes a CDR3 of 17 amino acids. The sequence is cut down to CDR3 DNA, 51 bases in frame from base 1. The junction carries 16 bases between V and J, which are trimmed by 1 base and 4 bases respectively. CDR1 and CDR2 are drawn from the germline V gene: SNHLY, FYNNEI.

This receptor was taken from a woman in her twenties or thirties with Graves' ophthalmopathy. Donor details come from another sample of the same person, matched by shared clones. The V gene is TRBV2 and the J gene is TRBJ2-2, with the D gene too uncertain to name. Sequenced sample: blood. The nucleotide sequence is given as TGTGCCAGCAGTGAAGAGGCCTACCGTTTTGGCACCGGGGAGCTGTTTTTT. It translates as CASSEEAYRFGTGELFF.